The T cell receptor (beta chain) under discussion was sequenced for a study of blood T cells in healthy people across ages. Then a second PCR, running about 6 to 12 cycles, was carried out with a sample-barcoded 5' primer and a J-beta primer mix. Using its own MiXCR run on the 5' RACE reads, TCRdb lists one record per CDR3 protein. The data contain around 1,600,000 distinct CDR3 sequences, approximately 39% of them seen just once; the ten biggest clones take up around 4%. The length of the CDR3 is 15 residues. Germline values: CDR1 MNHEY, CDR2 SVGAGI. V shed 0 bases and J shed 9 bases, with 16 bases lying between them. Extraction of total RNA produced a minimum of 6 micrograms from each sample.

V gene TRBV6-5 combines with J gene TRBJ2-3; possible D gene TRBD2, 7 bases. Source material: blood. The clonotype comes from a woman aged 18-29 years in good health. The CDR3 nucleotides read TGTGCCAGCAGTTACTCGAGACGGGGGGCTGAGACGCAGTATTTT. Residues: CASSYSRRGAETQYF.